A single sample is the source of the 30 T cell receptor beta chains below, sequenced in a study of T cell responses to AZD1222 COVID-19 vaccine. TCRdb keeps only in-frame clones here, not all; method: immunoSEQ multiplex PCR. The profile covers 150,000 to 200,000 clones, with about 85% appearing a single time and around 2.6% taken by the ten largest. The sample consisted of peripheral blood, taken on day 0 of AZD1222 vaccination. These TCRs come from an adult in good health.

This clone has just a few counts. The chain joins TRBV29-1 to TRBJ2-7, with D possibly matching TRBD1 (6 bases). This CDR3 has 12 amino acids. Trimming removed 5 bases from V and 6 bases from J, with 14 bases in between. Germline V lookup: CDR1 SQVTM, CDR2 ANQGSEA. The CDR3 is CSVLNRGGEQYF. The CDR3 coding sequence is TGCAGCGTTTTAAATAGAGGGGGCGAGCAGTACTTC.

The chain is built from TRBV19 and TRBJ1-6, with D maybe TRBD1 (6 bases). Per germline, CDR1 LNHDA and CDR2 SQIVND (reference sequence). There are 18 residues in the CDR3. Trimming shortened V by 5 bases and J by 0 bases, and 17 bases separated the two germline ends. In nucleotides, the CDR3 is TGTGCCAGTAGTCCCGATGACAGGAGGAGCTCCTATAATTCACCCCTCCACTTT. Translating gives CASSPDDRRSSYNSPLHF.

Note on this clone: A read error may produce the germline difference seen at one junction end. This same CDR3 is encoded by further DNA sequences in the sample. The chain has TRBV6-5 and TRBJ2-7; D is possibly TRBD2 (6 bases). Germline-derived CDR1 and CDR2 are MNHEY and SVGAGI. CDR3 length equals 15 residues. The CDR3 bases are TGCGCCAGCAGTTACTCGACCGGGAGCTCCTACGAGCAGTACTTC. Translation: CASSYSTGSSYEQYF.

V gene TRBV5-1 combines with J gene TRBJ1-5; weak D call: TRBD1 (5 bases). The CDR3 spans 15 residues. V lost 3 bases to trimming and J lost 4 bases, with 14 bases between them. Looked up from germline, CDR1 is SGHRS and CDR2 is YFSETQ. The CDR3 DNA sequence: TGCGCCAGCAGCTCGCGGGCAGAGGGGAATCAGCCCCAGCATTTT. It specifies CASSSRAEGNQPQHF.

The rearrangement joins TRBV7-6 to TRBJ2-5; no reliable D call. CDR3 length: 14 residues. The V and J ends lost 2 bases and 1 base respectively, with 8 bases between them. The germline V gene has CDR1 SGHVS and CDR2 FNYEAQ. The CDR3 nucleotides are TGTGCCAGCAGCTTATCGCTGGCCCAAGAGACCCAGTACTTC. Translated: CASSLSLAQETQYF.

This chain links TRBV14 with TRBJ1-2; maybe TRBD1 (5 bases). Deletions cut 3 bases from V and 8 bases from J, with 22 bases between. From germline, CDR1 is SGHDN and CDR2 FVKESK. This CDR3 is built from 16 residues. CDR3 DNA sequence: TGTGCCAGCAGCCACACCCCGGCCGGGACCCCGAGGGGCTACACCTTC. Its translation: CASSHTPAGTPRGYTF.

This chain joins TRBV11-2 and TRBJ1-6; D unresolved. V was clipped by 5 bases and J by 9 bases, with 17 bases between them. Germline CDR1 is SGHAT and CDR2 is FQNNGV. The CDR3 is 15 amino acids. The CDR3 nucleotides are TGTGCCAGCAGCCCCGCCCGTGGGGTGAGTTCACCCCTCCACTTT. It is translated as CASSPARGVSSPLHF. The full variable domain, in which reference TRBV11-2 and TRBJ1-6 provide the parts outside the CDR3, is EAGVAQSPRYKIIEKRQSVAFWCNPISGHATLYWYQQILGQGPKLLIQFQNNGVVDDSQLPKDRFSAERLKGVDSTLKIQPAKLEDSAVYLCASSPARGVSSPLHFGNGTRLTVT.

This clone was seen a handful of times. The gene calls are TRBV5-4 and TRBJ2-3; 7 bases match TRBD2. With 1 base clipped from V and 4 bases from J, the junction kept 3 bases outside the gene matches. CDR1 is SGHNT and CDR2 is YYREEE in the germline V gene (reference sequence). The CDR3 contains 14 residues. The CDR3, as DNA: TGTGCCAGCAGCTTGCTAGCGGCAGCAGATACGCAGTATTTT. The encoded protein is CASSLLAAADTQYF.

The genes are TRBV5-1 and TRBJ2-1; a weak D match, TRBD2 (7 bases). Trimming took 2 bases from V and 6 from J, leaving 15 bases between them. Germline V gene data show CDR1 as SGHRS and CDR2 as YFSETQ. CDR3 length: 15 amino acids. CDR3 sequence reads: CASSFGGGGANEQFF. CDR3 bases: TGCGCCAGCAGCTTTGGCGGAGGGGGGGCCAATGAGCAGTTCTTC. The full variable domain, with the rest looked up from reference TRBV5-1 and TRBJ2-1, is KAGVTQTPRYLIKTRGQQVTLSCSPISGHRSVSWYQQTPGQGLQFLFEYFSETQRNKGNFPGRFSGRQFSNSRSEMNVSTLELGDSALYLCASSFGGGGANEQFFGPGTRLTVL.

The CDR3 spells CASSVEAGPNYEQYF. The CDR3 DNA sequence: TGTGCCAGCAGCGTAGAAGCGGGACCAAACTACGAGCAGTACTTC. J is TRBJ2-7 and V is TRBV9; 7 bases align to TRBD2. Germline V gene lookup returns CDR1 SGDLS and CDR2 YYNGEE. The trim removed 0 bases at V and 3 bases at J, leaving 6 bases unmatched. The CDR3 extends over 15 amino acids.

The rearrangement links TRBV5-1 to TRBJ2-6, with unresolved D. The CDR3 is made up of 13 amino acids. Germline V gene data show CDR1 as SGHRS and CDR2 as YFSETQ. V was trimmed by 0 bases and J by 4 bases, leaving 2 bases between them. The CDR3 spells CASSLEGANVLTF. The CDR3 DNA follows: TGCGCCAGCAGCTTGGAGGGGGCCAACGTCCTGACTTTC.

The genes are TRBV11-2 and TRBJ2-1; perhaps TRBD2 as D (5 bases). Germline V gene data show CDR1 as SGHAT and CDR2 as FQNNGV. Trimming shortened V by 7 bases and J by 7 bases, and 17 bases separated the two germline ends. The CDR3 consists of 14 residues. This chain's CDR3 is CASTPRGSDNEQFF. The CDR3 DNA follows: TGTGCCAGCACCCCCCGCGGGTCAGATAATGAGCAGTTCTTC.

CDR3 DNA sequence: TGTGCCAGTAGTATTGGTGCTTCGAACGAGCAGTACTTC. Translating it yields CASSIGASNEQYF. The chain couples TRBV19 to TRBJ2-7, with D unresolved. V lost 3 bases and J 5 bases, leaving 11 bases between the germline ends. Germline CDR1 reads LNHDA; CDR2 reads SQIVND (reference sequence). The CDR3 extends over 13 amino acids.

The chain uses TRBV28 and TRBJ2-7; D is perhaps TRBD1 or TRBD2 (5 bases each). Germline CDR1 MDHEN, CDR2 SYDVKM. The CDR3 is 13 amino acids. Trimming stripped 6 bases from V and 6 bases from J, with 15 bases between. The CDR3 loop reads CASRSPWGTEQYF. The DNA of the CDR3 is TGTGCCAGCAGATCCCCATGGGGGACCGAGCAGTACTTC.

The V call is TRBV28, the J call TRBJ1-5; D gene unclear. With 2 bases removed from V and 6 bases from J, the gap between germline ends came to 8 bases. CDR1 MDHEN and CDR2 SYDVKM come from the germline V gene. This CDR3 region has 13 residues. CDR3 loop: CASSLRLVQPQHF. The DNA of the CDR3 is TGTGCCAGCAGTTTACGGCTAGTTCAGCCCCAGCATTTT.

The V gene is TRBV7-9, the J gene TRBJ2-7, with 8 bases that match TRBD2. The CDR3 sequence is 17 residues long. The ends lost 4 bases at V and 2 bases at J; junction bases unmatched: 13. Germline V gives CDR1 SEHNR, CDR2 FQNEAQ (reference sequence). CDR3 sequence: CASSSLREGVIPYEQYF. CDR3 DNA: TGTGCCAGCAGCTCTCTTCGGGAGGGGGTGATTCCCTACGAGCAGTACTTC.

The V gene is TRBV30, the J gene TRBJ1-1; D uncertain. Trimming removed 1 base from V and 11 bases from J, with 11 bases in between. Germline-derived CDR1 and CDR2 are GTSNPN and SVGIG (reference sequence). This CDR3 comprises 11 residues. Here the CDR3 reads CAWSDVSWAFF. The CDR3 DNA reads as TGTGCCTGGAGTGATGTTTCGTGGGCTTTCTTT.

CDR3 coding DNA: TGTGCCATCAGTGAGGAAGGGACTACGAAAAACATTCAGTACTTC. Translated, it gives CAISEEGTTKNIQYF. The chain is built from TRBV10-3 and TRBJ2-4; 7 bases align to TRBD2. The CDR3 contains 15 residues. Germline V gives CDR1 ENHRY, CDR2 SYGVKD. Trimming removed 2 bases from V and 4 bases from J; junction bases left unmatched: 5.

In nucleotides, the CDR3 is TGCGCCAGCAGCCAAGCGCGGGGATCCTATAATTCACCCCTCCACTTT. Amino acids: CASSQARGSYNSPLHF. The V call is TRBV4-1, the J call TRBJ1-6; D is ambiguous. V was shortened by 1 base and J by 1 base, with 8 bases between the two germline ends. Germline V gene lookup returns CDR1 MGHRA and CDR2 YSYEKL. There are 16 residues in the CDR3.

The genes are TRBV11-2 and TRBJ2-7, with D perhaps matching TRBD1 (6 bases). The germline V gene has CDR1 SGHAT and CDR2 FQNNGV. V dropped 4 bases and J dropped 2 bases, with 18 bases sitting between them. The CDR3 runs 16 residues. The CDR3 spells CASSSYRADETYEQYF. As DNA, the CDR3 is TGTGCCAGCAGCTCCTACAGGGCCGACGAAACCTACGAGCAGTACTTC.

In this sample, this clone turned up once. This chain connects TRBV12-5 to TRBJ2-5; 12 bases are shared with TRBD2. With 6 bases clipped from V and 0 bases from J, the junction kept 5 bases outside the gene matches. CDR1 and CDR2 from the germline V gene are LGHNT and FRNRAP. There are 16 residues in the CDR3. The CDR3 region has the DNA TGTGCTAGTGGCCGGGGGACTAGCGGGTACCAAGAGACCCAGTACTTC. Translated: CASGRGTSGYQETQYF.

The J gene is TRBJ2-5, the V gene TRBV7-2, with D possibly TRBD2 on 5 matching bases. CDR1 is SGHTA, CDR2 FQGNSA, per germline. The V end lost 7 bases, the J end lost 0 bases, and 12 bases lay between the germline ends. The CDR3 loop spans 14 amino acids. CDR3 DNA: TGTGCCAGCAAAGGAAGAGGGTACCAAGAGACCCAGTACTTC. This codes for CASKGRGYQETQYF.

This clone was observed a single time. The J gene is TRBJ1-2, the V gene TRBV15; TRBD1 matches 7 bases. The V gene end was trimmed by 5 bases and the J gene end by 7 bases; junction bases not matched to a gene: 16. The germline CDR1 and CDR2 sequences are LNHNV and YYDKDF (reference sequence). This CDR3 region has 16 residues. The CDR3 coding sequence is TGTGCCACCAGCCCACAGCTCAAGACAGGGCGTATTGGCTACACCTTC. Protein product: CATSPQLKTGRIGYTF.

This sequence joins TRBV3-1 (or the pseudogene TRBV3-2) and TRBJ2-7; 10 bases agree with TRBD1. The germline CDR1 and CDR2 sequences are LGHDT and YNNKEL (reference sequence). This CDR3 is 13 amino acids long. Losses at the gene ends were 11 bases for V and 1 base for J; bases not matched to a gene: 5. In DNA form, the CDR3 reads TGTGCCGCCCGGGACAGGGGATCCTACGAGCAGTACTTC. Its translation is CAARDRGSYEQYF.

This chain connects TRBV19 to TRBJ2-7; 13 bases are a match to TRBD2. The V gene end was trimmed by 5 bases and the J gene end by 6 bases; junction bases not matched to a gene: 7. The CDR3 consists of 15 residues. Per germline, CDR1 LNHDA and CDR2 SQIVND (reference sequence). CDR3 DNA sequence: TGTGCCAGTAGTCCCCCGGGACTAGCGGGATTCGAGCAGTACTTC. This encodes CASSPPGLAGFEQYF.

The CDR3: CASSGLRVSGANVLTF. CDR3 sequence (DNA): TGTGCCAGCAGCGGTCTCAGGGTCTCTGGGGCCAACGTCCTGACTTTC. This chain connects TRBV5-8 to TRBJ2-6, with D possibly TRBD1 on 5 matching bases. The germline gives CDR1 SGHTS, CDR2 YDEGEE. V was shortened by 4 bases and J by 0 bases, with 11 bases between the two germline ends. CDR3 length: 16 residues.

The chain couples TRBV30 to TRBJ2-7; 9 bases line up with TRBD2. From germline, CDR1 is GTSNPN and CDR2 SVGIG (reference sequence). V shed 4 bases, J shed 4 bases, and the junction held 5 bases outside the gene matches. This CDR3 region has 13 residues. This CDR3 reads CAWTEGLAYEQYF. Written as DNA, the CDR3 is TGTGCCTGGACTGAGGGACTAGCTTACGAGCAGTACTTC.

The genes are TRBV5-1 and TRBJ1-2, with a possible D match to TRBD1 (6 bases). Germline V gene data show CDR1 as SGHRS and CDR2 as YFSETQ. The V and J ends lost 0 bases and 4 bases respectively, with 10 bases between them. This CDR3 region has 14 residues. CDR3 region: CASSLEQGSYGYTF. In DNA form, the CDR3 reads TGCGCCAGCAGCTTGGAACAGGGATCCTATGGCTACACCTTC. The full variable domain, with the rest looked up from reference TRBV5-1 and TRBJ1-2, is KAGVTQTPRYLIKTRGQQVTLSCSPISGHRSVSWYQQTPGQGLQFLFEYFSETQRNKGNFPGRFSGRQFSNSRSEMNVSTLELGDSALYLCASSLEQGSYGYTFGSGTRLTVV.

The J gene is TRBJ1-5, the V gene TRBV14; tentative D call: TRBD1 (6 bases). Germline CDR1 is SGHDN and CDR2 is FVKESK. The CDR3 sequence is 14 residues long. The V and J ends lost 4 bases and 7 bases respectively, with 14 bases between them. The CDR3 region is CASSRLGGGQPQHF. In DNA form, the CDR3 reads TGTGCCAGCAGCCGCCTAGGAGGGGGACAGCCCCAGCATTTT.

The chain carries TRBV5-1 and TRBJ2-7; D not certain. CDR1 and CDR2 from the germline V gene are SGHRS and YFSETQ. The CDR3 runs to 14 residues. Trimming stripped 4 bases from V and 1 base from J, with 12 bases between. The CDR3 sequence is CASSPFDLSYEQYF. DNA for the CDR3: TGCGCCAGCAGCCCTTTCGACTTATCCTACGAGCAGTACTTC.